This T cell receptor (beta chain) was sequenced in a study of cytomegalovirus exposure and HLA in healthy donors. Trimming removed 3 bases from V and 6 bases from J, with 12 bases in between. The CDR3 contains 14 residues. In germline, CDR1 is MDHEN, CDR2 SYDVKM. Whole-study results and caveats: Sequencing likely produced, as an artifact, a cluster of highly shared sequence variants. In an earlier analysis, in 587 donors, most V segments appeared productive either ~87% or ~30% of the time.

Both 60 Vbeta primers and 13 Jbeta primers went into the PCR. Some clones are missing from TCRdb's copy, which holds only in-frame ones; the method was immunoSEQ multiplex PCR. This table holds about 140,000 clones, around four fifths found once. A note on this clone: What it binds is not known.

This receptor was obtained from a male donor in good health and CMV-seropositive. The chain carries TRBV28 and TRBJ1-5, with D tentatively TRBD1 (6 bases). Source material: PBMCs. The CDR3 spells CASSLTGPGQPQHF. Written as DNA, the CDR3 is TGTGCCAGCAGTTTGACAGGACCAGGTCAGCCCCAGCATTTT.